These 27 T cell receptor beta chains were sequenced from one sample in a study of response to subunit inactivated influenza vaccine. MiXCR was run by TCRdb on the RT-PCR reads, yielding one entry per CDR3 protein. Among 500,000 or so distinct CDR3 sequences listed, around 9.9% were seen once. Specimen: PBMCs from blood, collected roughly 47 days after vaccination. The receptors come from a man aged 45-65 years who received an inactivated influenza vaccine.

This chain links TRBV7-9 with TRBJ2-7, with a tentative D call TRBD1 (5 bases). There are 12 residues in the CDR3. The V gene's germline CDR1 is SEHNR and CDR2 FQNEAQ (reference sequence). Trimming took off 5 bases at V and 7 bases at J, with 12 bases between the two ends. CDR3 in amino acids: CASSQGRGEQYF. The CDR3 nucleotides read TGTGCCAGCAGCCAAGGAAGGGGAGAGCAGTACTTC.

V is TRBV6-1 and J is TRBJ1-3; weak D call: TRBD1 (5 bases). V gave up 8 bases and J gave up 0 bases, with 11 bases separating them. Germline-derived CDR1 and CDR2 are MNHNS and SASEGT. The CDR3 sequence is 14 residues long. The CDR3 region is CASWGGSSGNTIYF. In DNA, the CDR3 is TGTGCCAGCTGGGGGGGTTCCTCTGGAAACACCATATATTTT.

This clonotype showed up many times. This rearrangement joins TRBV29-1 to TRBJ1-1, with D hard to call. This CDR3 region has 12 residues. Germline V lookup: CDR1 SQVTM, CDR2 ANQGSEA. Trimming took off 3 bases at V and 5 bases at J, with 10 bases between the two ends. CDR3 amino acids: CSVEGFITEAFF. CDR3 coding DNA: TGCAGCGTTGAGGGGTTTATAACTGAAGCTTTCTTT.

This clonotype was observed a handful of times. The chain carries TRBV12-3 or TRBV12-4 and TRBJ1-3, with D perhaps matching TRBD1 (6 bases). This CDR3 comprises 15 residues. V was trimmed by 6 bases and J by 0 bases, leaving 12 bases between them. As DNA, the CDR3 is TGTGCCAGCAGGGTAGACAGGAGCTCTGGAAACACCATATATTTT. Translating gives CASRVDRSSGNTIYF.

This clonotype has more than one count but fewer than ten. The CDR3 region is CASSKLKGLAGGTGSYNEQFF. For the CDR3, the DNA is TGTGCCAGCAGCAAACTTAAAGGGCTAGCGGGAGGGACTGGCTCCTACAATGAGCAGTTCTTC. This rearrangement joins TRBV21-1 to TRBJ2-1; the table's D gene call, TRBD2, was not cross checked with the DNA. TRBV21-1 constitutes a pseudogene. This CDR3 has 21 residues.

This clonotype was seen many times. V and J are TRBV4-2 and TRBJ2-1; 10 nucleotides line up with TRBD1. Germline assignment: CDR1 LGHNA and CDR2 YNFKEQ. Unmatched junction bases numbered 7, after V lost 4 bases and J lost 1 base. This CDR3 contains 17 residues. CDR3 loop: CASSPLGDRGSYNEQFF. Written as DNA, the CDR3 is TGTGCCAGCAGCCCCCTCGGGGACAGGGGTTCCTACAATGAGCAGTTCTTC.

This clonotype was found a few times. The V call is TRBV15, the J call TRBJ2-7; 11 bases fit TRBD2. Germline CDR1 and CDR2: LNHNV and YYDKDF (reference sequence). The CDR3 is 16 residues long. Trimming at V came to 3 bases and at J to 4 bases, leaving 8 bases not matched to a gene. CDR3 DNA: TGTGCCACCAGCAGGGACCCTACTAGCGGGAGTTACGAGCAGTACTTC. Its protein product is CATSRDPTSGSYEQYF.

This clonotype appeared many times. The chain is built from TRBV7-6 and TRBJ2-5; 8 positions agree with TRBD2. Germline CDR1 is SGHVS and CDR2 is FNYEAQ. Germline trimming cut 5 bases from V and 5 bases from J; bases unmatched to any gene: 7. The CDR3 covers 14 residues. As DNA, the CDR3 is TGTGCCAGCAGCGCGAGCGGGAGTTATGAGACCCAGTACTTC. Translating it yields CASSASGSYETQYF.

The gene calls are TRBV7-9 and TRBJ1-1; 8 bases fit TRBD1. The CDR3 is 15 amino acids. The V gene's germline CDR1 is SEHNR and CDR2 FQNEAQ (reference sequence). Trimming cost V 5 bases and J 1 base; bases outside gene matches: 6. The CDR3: CASSRTGTGNTEAFF. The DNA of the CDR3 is TGTGCCAGCAGCCGGACGGGGACAGGGAACACTGAAGCTTTCTTT.

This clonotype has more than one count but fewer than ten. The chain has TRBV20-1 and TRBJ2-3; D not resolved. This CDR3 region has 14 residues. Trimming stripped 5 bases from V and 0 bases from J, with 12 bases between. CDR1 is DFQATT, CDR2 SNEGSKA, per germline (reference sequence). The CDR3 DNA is TGCAGTGCTGGATACCCGACTAGCACAGATACGCAGTATTTT. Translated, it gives CSAGYPTSTDTQYF.

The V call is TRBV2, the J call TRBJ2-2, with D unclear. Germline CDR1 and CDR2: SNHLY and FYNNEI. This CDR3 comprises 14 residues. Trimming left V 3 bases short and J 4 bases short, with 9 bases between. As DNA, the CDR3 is TGTGCCAGCAGTGAGGTGAAGGGCACCGGGGAGCTGTTTTTT. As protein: CASSEVKGTGELFF.

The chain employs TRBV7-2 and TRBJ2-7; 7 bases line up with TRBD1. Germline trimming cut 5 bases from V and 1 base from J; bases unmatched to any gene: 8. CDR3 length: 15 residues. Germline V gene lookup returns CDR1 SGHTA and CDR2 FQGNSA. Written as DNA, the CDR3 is TGTGCCAGCAGCCAAGCCGGGACAGCATCCTACGAGCAGTACTTC. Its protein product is CASSQAGTASYEQYF.

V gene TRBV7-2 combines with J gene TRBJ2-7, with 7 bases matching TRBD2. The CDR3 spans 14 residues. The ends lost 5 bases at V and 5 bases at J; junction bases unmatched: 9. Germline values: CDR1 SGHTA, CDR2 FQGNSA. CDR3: CASSRWGGSNEQYF. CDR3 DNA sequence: TGTGCCAGCAGCCGGTGGGGGGGTTCGAACGAGCAGTACTTC.

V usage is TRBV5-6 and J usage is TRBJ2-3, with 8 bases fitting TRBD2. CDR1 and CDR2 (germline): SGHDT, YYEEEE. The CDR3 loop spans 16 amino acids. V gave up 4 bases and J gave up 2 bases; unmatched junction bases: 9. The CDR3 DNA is TGTGCCAGCAGCCCCGCAGGACTAGCCAACACAGATACGCAGTATTTT. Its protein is CASSPAGLANTDTQYF.

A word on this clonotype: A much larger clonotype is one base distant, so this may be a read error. The DNA for the CDR3 is TGTGCCATCAGTGAGGGGGAGGGACTTTACACCGGGGAGCTGTTTTTT. This codes for CAISEGEGLYTGELFF. The V and J genes are TRBV10-3 and TRBJ2-2; TRBD2 matches at 7 bases. The CDR3 length is 16 residues. In germline, CDR1 is ENHRY, CDR2 SYGVKD. Trimming at V came to 2 bases and at J to 3 bases, leaving 6 bases not matched to a gene.

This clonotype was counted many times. CDR3 sequence reads: CASSPLRADTQYF. CDR3 nucleotides: TGTGCCAGCAGTCCCCTTCGGGCAGATACGCAGTATTTT. The chain uses TRBV6-6 and TRBJ2-3; no firm D call. This CDR3 comprises 13 residues. Looked up from germline, CDR1 is MNHNY and CDR2 is SVGAGI (reference sequence). V lost 5 bases to trimming and J lost 4 bases, with 10 bases between them.

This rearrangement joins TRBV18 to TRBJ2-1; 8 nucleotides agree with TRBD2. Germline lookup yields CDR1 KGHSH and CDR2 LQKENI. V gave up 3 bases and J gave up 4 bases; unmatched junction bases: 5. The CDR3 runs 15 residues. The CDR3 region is CASSPRREVYNEQFF. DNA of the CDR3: TGTGCCAGCTCACCGAGGCGGGAGGTGTACAATGAGCAGTTCTTC.

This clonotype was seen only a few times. CDR3 nucleotides: TGTGCCAGCAGTTTCGGAGAGAGCTCCTATAATTCACCCCTCCACTTT. This encodes CASSFGESSYNSPLHF. The chain links TRBV27 to TRBJ1-6; D remains unclear. With 3 bases removed from V and 0 bases from J, the gap between germline ends came to 9 bases. The CDR3 sequence is 16 residues long. The germline CDR1 and CDR2 sequences are MNHEY and SMNVEV (reference sequence).

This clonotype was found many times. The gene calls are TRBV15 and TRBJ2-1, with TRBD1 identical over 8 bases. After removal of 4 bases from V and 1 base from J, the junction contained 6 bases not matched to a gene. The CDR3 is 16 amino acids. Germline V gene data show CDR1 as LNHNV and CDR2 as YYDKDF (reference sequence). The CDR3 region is CATSTWDRQSYNEQFF. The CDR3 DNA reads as TGTGCCACCAGCACCTGGGACAGGCAGTCCTACAATGAGCAGTTCTTC.

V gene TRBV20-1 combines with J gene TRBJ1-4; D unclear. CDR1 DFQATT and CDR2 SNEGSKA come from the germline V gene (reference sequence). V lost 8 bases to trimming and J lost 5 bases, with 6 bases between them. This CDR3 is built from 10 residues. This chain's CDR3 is CSLGNEKLFF. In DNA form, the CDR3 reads TGCAGTTTAGGGAATGAAAAACTGTTTTTT.

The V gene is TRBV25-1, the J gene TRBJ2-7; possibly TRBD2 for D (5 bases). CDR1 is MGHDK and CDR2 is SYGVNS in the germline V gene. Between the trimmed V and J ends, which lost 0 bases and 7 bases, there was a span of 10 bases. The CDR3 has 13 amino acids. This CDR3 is CASSEYASGEQYF. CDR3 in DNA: TGTGCCAGCAGTGAATACGCGTCGGGAGAGCAGTACTTC.

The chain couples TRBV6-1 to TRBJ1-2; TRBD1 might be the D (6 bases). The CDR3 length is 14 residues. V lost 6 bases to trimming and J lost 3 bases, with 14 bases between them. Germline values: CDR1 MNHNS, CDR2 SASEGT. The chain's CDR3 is CASSPGGADYGYTF. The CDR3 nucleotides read TGTGCCAGCAGCCCCGGGGGCGCAGACTATGGCTACACCTTC.

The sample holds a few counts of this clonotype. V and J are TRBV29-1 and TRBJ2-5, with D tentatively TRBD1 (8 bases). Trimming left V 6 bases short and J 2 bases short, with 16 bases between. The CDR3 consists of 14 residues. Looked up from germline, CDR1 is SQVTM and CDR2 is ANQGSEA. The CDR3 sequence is CSVNRGGGQETQYF. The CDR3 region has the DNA TGCAGCGTCAACAGGGGGGGAGGACAAGAGACCCAGTACTTC.

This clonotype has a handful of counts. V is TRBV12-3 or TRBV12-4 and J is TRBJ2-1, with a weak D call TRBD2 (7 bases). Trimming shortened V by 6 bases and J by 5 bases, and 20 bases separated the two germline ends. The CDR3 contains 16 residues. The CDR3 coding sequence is TGTGCCAGCAGCCAAGGGGGGGGCGGGCCCCACAATGAGCAGTTCTTC. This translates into CASSQGGGGPHNEQFF.

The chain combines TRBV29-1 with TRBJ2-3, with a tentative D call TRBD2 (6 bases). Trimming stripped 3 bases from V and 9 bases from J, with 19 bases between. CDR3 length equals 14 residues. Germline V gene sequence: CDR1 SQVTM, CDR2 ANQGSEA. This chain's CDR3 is CSVDTSGRAGTQYF. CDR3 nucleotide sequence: TGCAGCGTTGACACATCGGGGCGGGCGGGGACGCAGTATTTT.

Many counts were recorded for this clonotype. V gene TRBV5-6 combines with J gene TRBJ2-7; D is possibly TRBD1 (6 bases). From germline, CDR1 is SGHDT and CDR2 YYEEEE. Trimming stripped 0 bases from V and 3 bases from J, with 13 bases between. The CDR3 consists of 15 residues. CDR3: CASSLGLQGIYEQYF. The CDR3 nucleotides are TGTGCCAGCAGCTTGGGTTTGCAGGGGATCTACGAGCAGTACTTC. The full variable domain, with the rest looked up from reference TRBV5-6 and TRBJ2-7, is DAGVTQSPTHLIKTRGQQVTLRCSPKSGHDTVSWYQQALGQGPQFIFQYYEEEERQRGNFPDRFSGHQFPNYSSELNVNALLLGDSALYLCASSLGLQGIYEQYFGPGTRLTVT.

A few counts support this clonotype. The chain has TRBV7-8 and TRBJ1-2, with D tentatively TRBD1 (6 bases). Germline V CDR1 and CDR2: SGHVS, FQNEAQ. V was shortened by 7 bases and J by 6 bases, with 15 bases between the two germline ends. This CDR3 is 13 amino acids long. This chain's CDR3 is CASKPTGNHGYTF. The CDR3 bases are TGTGCCAGCAAACCCACAGGGAATCATGGCTACACCTTC.